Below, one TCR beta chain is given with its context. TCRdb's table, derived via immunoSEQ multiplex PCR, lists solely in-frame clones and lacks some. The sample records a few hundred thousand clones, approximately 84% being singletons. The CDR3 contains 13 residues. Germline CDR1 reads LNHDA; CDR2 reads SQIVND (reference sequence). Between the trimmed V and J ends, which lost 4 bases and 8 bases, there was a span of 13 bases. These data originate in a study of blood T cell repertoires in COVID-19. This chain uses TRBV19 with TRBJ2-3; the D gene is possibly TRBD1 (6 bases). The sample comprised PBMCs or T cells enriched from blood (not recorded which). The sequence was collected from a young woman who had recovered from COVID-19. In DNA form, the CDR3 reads TGTGCCAGTAGTAACAGGGATGGGCGTACGCAGTATTTT. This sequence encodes CASSNRDGRTQYF.